This is a list of T cell receptor beta chains from one sample in a study of T cell responses to AZD1222 COVID-19 vaccine. Sequenced by immunoSEQ multiplex PCR; TCRdb stores in-frame clones only, minus some. The repertoire includes around 140,000 clones, 90% of them detected once, and 6.9% sits in the top ten. The input for sequencing was peripheral blood, taken on day 0 of AZD1222 vaccination. The receptors shown here come from an adult in good health. The CDR3 runs from the conserved cysteine through the conserved F or W. D genes are given only for firm matches. Size is omitted from some rows. Given values are once, few, many or a class for expanded clones.

clone_size: -; v_call: TRBV9; j_call: TRBJ2-2; d_call: -; cdr3_nt: TGTGCCAGCAGCGTAGCTAGTATCCTGAACACCGGGGAGCTGTTTTTT; cdr3_aa: CASSVASILNTGELFF
clone_size: -; v_call: TRBV29-1; j_call: TRBJ2-1; d_call: -; cdr3_nt: TGCAGCGTTGGTGACAATGAGCAGTTCTTC; cdr3_aa: CSVGDNEQFF
clone_size: once; v_call: TRBV27; j_call: TRBJ2-5; d_call: -; cdr3_nt: TGTGCCAGCAGTCTTTATACGCCACTACAGGCAGAGACCCAGTACTTC; cdr3_aa: CASSLYTPLQAETQYF
clone_size: -; v_call: TRBV18; j_call: TRBJ1-1; d_call: TRBD1; cdr3_nt: TGTGCCAGCTCACCTGGACAGGGGGAGACTGAAGCTTTCTTT; cdr3_aa: CASSPGQGETEAFF
clone_size: -; v_call: TRBV19; j_call: TRBJ1-6; d_call: -; cdr3_nt: TGTGCCAGTAGCCCTGGGGCGCTCTATAATTCACCCCTCCACTTT; cdr3_aa: CASSPGALYNSPLHF
clone_size: -; v_call: TRBV5-6; j_call: TRBJ2-1; d_call: TRBD2; cdr3_nt: TGTGCCAGCAGCCACGGGACTAGCAGATACAATGAGCAGTTCTTC; cdr3_aa: CASSHGTSRYNEQFF
clone_size: -; v_call: TRBV18; j_call: TRBJ1-1; d_call: -; cdr3_nt: TGTGCCAGCTCACCATTTAGGGGGGTTGACACTGAAGCTTTCTTT; cdr3_aa: CASSPFRGVDTEAFF
clone_size: once; v_call: TRBV19; j_call: TRBJ1-2; d_call: -; cdr3_nt: TGTGCCAGTAGTCGAGAGGGACCCTATGGCTACACCTTC; cdr3_aa: CASSREGPYGYTF
clone_size: -; v_call: TRBV27; j_call: TRBJ1-1; d_call: -; cdr3_nt: TGTGCCAGCAGTTTATGGGCAGGAATGAACACTGAAGCTTTCTTT; cdr3_aa: CASSLWAGMNTEAFF
clone_size: -; v_call: TRBV18; j_call: TRBJ1-6; d_call: -; cdr3_nt: TGTGCCAGCTCAGGGGACCGGTCTTCTTCACCCCTCCACTTT; cdr3_aa: CASSGDRSSSPLHF
clone_size: once; v_call: TRBV6-5; j_call: TRBJ2-3; d_call: -; cdr3_nt: TGTGCCAGCAGCCCAAGCTTCCTCGTAGATACGCAGTATTTT; cdr3_aa: CASSPSFLVDTQYF
clone_size: -; v_call: TRBV5-1; j_call: TRBJ2-3; d_call: -; cdr3_nt: TGCGCCAGCAGCTTGGTAACTGTCGGTAGCACAGATACGCAGTATTTT; cdr3_aa: CASSLVTVGSTDTQYF
clone_size: -; v_call: TRBV6-5; j_call: TRBJ1-2; d_call: TRBD1; cdr3_nt: TGTGCCAGCAGTCCAATAGCTAGACAGGGATATGGCTACACCTTC; cdr3_aa: CASSPIARQGYGYTF
clone_size: -; v_call: TRBV6-5; j_call: TRBJ2-7; d_call: TRBD1; cdr3_nt: TGTGCCAGCAGTTACAAGGACAGGGGAGAGTACGAGCAGTACTTC; cdr3_aa: CASSYKDRGEYEQYF
clone_size: -; v_call: TRBV27; j_call: TRBJ2-7; d_call: -; cdr3_nt: TGTGCCAGCAGTTTCCTGGTTGGGGACGAGCAGTACTTC; cdr3_aa: CASSFLVGDEQYF
clone_size: -; v_call: TRBV13; j_call: TRBJ1-3; d_call: -; cdr3_nt: TGTGCCAGCAGCTTAAGTAGGGAAGTTGGAAACACCATATATTTT; cdr3_aa: CASSLSREVGNTIYF
clone_size: -; v_call: TRBV6-2/TRBV6-3; j_call: TRBJ2-6; d_call: -; cdr3_nt: TGTGCCAGCAGTTCCCTGGGCACTGGGGCCAACGTCCTGACTTTC; cdr3_aa: CASSSLGTGANVLTF
clone_size: -; v_call: TRBV7-2; j_call: TRBJ2-7; d_call: -; cdr3_nt: TGTGCCAGCAGCTGGGGAAGGACTGGCCCCTACGAGCAGTACTTC; cdr3_aa: CASSWGRTGPYEQYF
clone_size: -; v_call: TRBV27; j_call: TRBJ1-6; d_call: -; cdr3_nt: TGTGCCAGCAGTGGCGGGCCCTCCTATAATTCACCCCTCCACTTT; cdr3_aa: CASSGGPSYNSPLHF
clone_size: -; v_call: TRBV18; j_call: TRBJ1-4; d_call: -; cdr3_nt: TGTGCCAGCTCACCGACGGGTCTCGTTGCTGAAAAACTGTTTTTT; cdr3_aa: CASSPTGLVAEKLFF
clone_size: -; v_call: TRBV9; j_call: TRBJ2-7; d_call: -; cdr3_nt: TGTGCCAGCAGTCTTGGCTGGGACTCAATCGGGGAGCAGTACTTC; cdr3_aa: CASSLGWDSIGEQYF
clone_size: -; v_call: TRBV9; j_call: TRBJ2-7; d_call: TRBD1; cdr3_nt: TGTGCCAGCAGCTCCTCAGGGGGAATCTACGAGCAGTACTTC; cdr3_aa: CASSSSGGIYEQYF
clone_size: -; v_call: TRBV6-2/TRBV6-3; j_call: TRBJ1-5; d_call: -; cdr3_nt: TGTGCCAGCAGTTCAGGAGAGAGCAATCAGCCCCAGCATTTT; cdr3_aa: CASSSGESNQPQHF
clone_size: -; v_call: TRBV29-1; j_call: TRBJ1-1; d_call: TRBD1; cdr3_nt: TGCAGCGTTGAGGGGACAGGGGGGACTGAAGCTTTCTTT; cdr3_aa: CSVEGTGGTEAFF
clone_size: -; v_call: TRBV28; j_call: TRBJ1-2; d_call: -; cdr3_nt: TGTGCCAGCAGTCCCTGGACGGGAGGAACGAACTATGGCTACACCTTC; cdr3_aa: CASSPWTGGTNYGYTF
clone_size: -; v_call: TRBV4-2; j_call: TRBJ1-4; d_call: TRBD1; cdr3_nt: TGTGCCAGCAGCCAGGGACAGGGCTTTGAAAAACTGTTTTTT; cdr3_aa: CASSQGQGFEKLFF
clone_size: once; v_call: TRBV23-1; j_call: TRBJ1-5; d_call: -; cdr3_nt: TGCGCCAGCAGGGACCCCGCCTATCAGCCCCAGCATTTT; cdr3_aa: CASRDPAYQPQHF
clone_size: -; v_call: TRBV27; j_call: TRBJ2-7; d_call: -; cdr3_nt: TGTGCCAGCAGTTTATCGGGGGTCAGTTCCTACGAGCAGTACTTC; cdr3_aa: CASSLSGVSSYEQYF
clone_size: -; v_call: TRBV7-8; j_call: TRBJ1-2; d_call: TRBD1; cdr3_nt: TGTGCCAGCAGCCAGGGGGTAACTAACTATGGCTACACCTTC; cdr3_aa: CASSQGVTNYGYTF
clone_size: -; v_call: TRBV24-1; j_call: TRBJ1-5; d_call: -; cdr3_nt: TGTGCCACCAGTGATCCAGGGAATCAGCCCCAGCATTTT; cdr3_aa: CATSDPGNQPQHF
clone_size: -; v_call: TRBV5-6; j_call: TRBJ2-5; d_call: -; cdr3_nt: TGTGCCAGCAGCTTGAACATTCGAGAGACCCAGTACTTC; cdr3_aa: CASSLNIRETQYF
clone_size: -; v_call: TRBV28; j_call: TRBJ1-3; d_call: -; cdr3_nt: TGTGCCAGCAGTTTGTTTCAATCGGGAAACACCATATATTTT; cdr3_aa: CASSLFQSGNTIYF
clone_size: -; v_call: TRBV6-6; j_call: TRBJ1-3; d_call: -; cdr3_nt: TGTGCCAGCAGTCGAGGAAACACCATATATTTT; cdr3_aa: CASSRGNTIYF
clone_size: -; v_call: TRBV4-2; j_call: TRBJ1-3; d_call: -; cdr3_nt: TGTGCCAGCAACCAAGAGGACGGTCTCTCTGGAAACACCATATATTTT; cdr3_aa: CASNQEDGLSGNTIYF
clone_size: once; v_call: TRBV27; j_call: TRBJ2-7; d_call: TRBD1; cdr3_nt: TGTGCCAGCAGCAGGACAGGGATCTACGAGCAGTACTTC; cdr3_aa: CASSRTGIYEQYF
clone_size: -; v_call: TRBV11-2; j_call: TRBJ1-5; d_call: -; cdr3_nt: TGTGCCAGCAGCTGGTCGGACAAAATAGGGGGCAATCAGCCCCAGCATTTT; cdr3_aa: CASSWSDKIGGNQPQHF
clone_size: -; v_call: TRBV2; j_call: TRBJ2-3; d_call: TRBD2; cdr3_nt: TGTGCCAGCAAGGGCCTAGCGGGGGGGACAGATACGCAGTATTTT; cdr3_aa: CASKGLAGGTDTQYF
clone_size: -; v_call: TRBV7-2; j_call: TRBJ1-1; d_call: -; cdr3_nt: TGTGCCAGCAGCTTAAACGGGGGGCCGAACACTGAAGCTTTCTTT; cdr3_aa: CASSLNGGPNTEAFF
clone_size: -; v_call: TRBV19; j_call: TRBJ1-5; d_call: -; cdr3_nt: TGTGCCAGTACGGAGTACAATCAGCCCCAGCATTTT; cdr3_aa: CASTEYNQPQHF
clone_size: -; v_call: TRBV4-2; j_call: TRBJ1-1; d_call: -; cdr3_nt: TGTGCCAGCACCCCAAGGATGAAAGCTAACACTGAAGCTTTCTTT; cdr3_aa: CASTPRMKANTEAFF
clone_size: -; v_call: TRBV2; j_call: TRBJ2-1; d_call: -; cdr3_nt: TGTGCCAGCAGCTTGGACGTGCCCAATGAGCAGTTCTTC; cdr3_aa: CASSLDVPNEQFF